Listed below are T cell receptor beta chains from one sample, sequenced in a study of blood T cell repertoires in COVID-19. Produced via immunoSEQ multiplex PCR; TCRdb's table is partial and in-frame only. The data hold 48,000 or so clones, with just over 85% observed a single time. Specimen: peripheral blood. All receptors derive from a woman older than 75 with COVID-19, enrolled during active disease. The CDR3 runs from the conserved cysteine through the conserved F or W. A D gene is named only where the DNA matches it firmly. For some rows the clone size is stated as once, few or many, or as a class when expanded; others skip it.

CDR3 DNA	CDR3 protein	clone size	J gene	D gene	V gene
TGTGCCAGCAGCTTACAGGGGGCTGAGACCCAGTACTTC	CASSLQGAETQYF	.	TRBJ2-5	TRBD1	TRBV5-4
TGTGCCAGCACCCCGGGAGGGGGCCCAGAGACCCAGTACTTC	CASTPGGGPETQYF	few	TRBJ2-5	.	TRBV5-4
TGTGCCAGCTCACCCAGGACAGGGGCCAAAAGAGGGTCTGGCTACACCTTC	CASSPRTGAKRGSGYTF	once	TRBJ1-2	TRBD1	TRBV18
TGTGCCAGCAGCCCCAGGTCGCCCCTGAACACTGAAGCTTTCTTT	CASSPRSPLNTEAFF	.	TRBJ1-1	.	TRBV2
TGTGCCAGCAGCTTACGGGTATCCCCTGGTCAGCCCCAGCATTTT	CASSLRVSPGQPQHF	.	TRBJ1-5	.	TRBV5-6
TGTGCCAGCAGCCAAGACGGGAGGGGGGCCTACAATGAGCAGTTCTTC	CASSQDGRGAYNEQFF	few	TRBJ2-1	TRBD2	TRBV3-1/TRBV3-2
TGTGCCAGTAGTATAGGGACAGGGGACGAGCAGTACTTC	CASSIGTGDEQYF	.	TRBJ2-7	TRBD1	TRBV19
TGTGCCAGCAGCATAGGGGGGCGCACAAGAGATACGCAGTATTTT	CASSIGGRTRDTQYF	.	TRBJ2-3	.	TRBV7-8
TGTGCCAGCAGCTACCGAACATGGGGAGGCCAAGAGACCCAGTACTTC	CASSYRTWGGQETQYF	.	TRBJ2-5	.	TRBV5-5
TGCAGCGTTGCAGACTTCCTTGACAAGCGGGGAAGCTCCTACGAGCAGTACTTC	CSVADFLDKRGSSYEQYF	.	TRBJ2-7	TRBD2	TRBV29-1
TGTGCCAGCAGCTTACGGGACAGGGCTAACACCGGGGAGCTGTTTTTT	CASSLRDRANTGELFF	.	TRBJ2-2	TRBD1	TRBV7-2
TGTGCCAGTACCTCCTTCAGGAATGAGCAGTTCTTC	CASTSFRNEQFF	.	TRBJ2-1	.	TRBV19
TGTGCCAGCAGTTTAGGGCTAGCGGGGTATACGCAGTATTTT	CASSLGLAGYTQYF	.	TRBJ2-3	TRBD2	TRBV27
TGTGCCAGCTCACCAGGAGCAGGGGGCCAGCCCCAAGAGACCCAGTACTTC	CASSPGAGGQPQETQYF	.	TRBJ2-5	TRBD1	TRBV18
TGTGCCAGCAGTTTTTACAGGGGTAATGGCTACACCTTC	CASSFYRGNGYTF	.	TRBJ1-2	TRBD1	TRBV12-3/TRBV12-4
TGCGCCAGCGCGTACAGGGATCACATGAACACTGAAGCTTTCTTT	CASAYRDHMNTEAFF	.	TRBJ1-1	.	TRBV5-1
TGCGCCAGCAGCCGATTAGCGGGAGGGCCTGGGTACGAGCAGTACTTC	CASSRLAGGPGYEQYF	.	TRBJ2-7	TRBD2	TRBV4-1
TGTGCCAGCTCACCGCCCGTTGCGGTCAACACCGGGGAGCTGTTTTTT	CASSPPVAVNTGELFF	few	TRBJ2-2	.	TRBV18
TGCGCCAGCAGCTTGGCCAGGGCGGGGCCCTACAATGAGCAGTTCTTC	CASSLARAGPYNEQFF	.	TRBJ2-1	.	TRBV5-1
TGCGCCAGCAGCTTAGGCGGGAGGAGCTCCTACGAGCAGTACTTC	CASSLGGRSSYEQYF	.	TRBJ2-7	TRBD2	TRBV5-1
TGCGCCAGCAGCCAAGGTATAAGGGGCCCGTCCGAAGCTTTCTTT	CASSQGIRGPSEAFF	once	TRBJ1-1	.	TRBV4-1
TGTGCCAGCAGCGACCAGGGGTATGGCTACACCTTC	CASSDQGYGYTF	.	TRBJ1-2	.	TRBV7-6
TGTGCCTGGAAGGGACTAGCGGGGGTGACGAACACCGGGGAGCTGTTTTTT	CAWKGLAGVTNTGELFF	.	TRBJ2-2	TRBD2	TRBV30
TGTGCCAGCAGCCACGGGACAGGGGTTATCCATGAGCAGTTCTTC	CASSHGTGVIHEQFF	.	TRBJ2-1	TRBD1	TRBV5-6